One and the same sample provided the 13 T cell receptor beta chains below, sequenced in a study of blood T cell repertoires in COVID-19. Profiled with immunoSEQ multiplex PCR; TCRdb holds only in-frame clones, not every one. The sample lists under 300,000 clones; 80% to 85% were seen once. Sequenced: peripheral blood. The receptors shown here come from a woman under 30 with acute or convalescent COVID-19.

The V call is TRBV7-9, the J call TRBJ1-1; perhaps TRBD1 as D (6 bases). Trimming shortened V by 5 bases and J by 1 base, and 14 bases separated the two germline ends. In germline, CDR1 is SEHNR, CDR2 FQNEAQ (reference sequence). This CDR3 is 15 amino acids long. The CDR3 bases are TGTGCCAGCAGCCCTAGGGTGACAGGGAACACTGAAGCTTTCTTT. Its translation: CASSPRVTGNTEAFF.

The rearrangement joins TRBV5-1 to TRBJ2-2, with a tentative D call TRBD1 (6 bases). The ends were cut back, 0 bases at V and 3 bases at J, with 9 bases in the middle. The CDR3 runs 15 residues. Germline V lookup: CDR1 SGHRS, CDR2 YFSETQ. Here the CDR3 reads CASSLEGHYTGELFF. The CDR3 nucleotides read TGCGCCAGCAGCTTGGAGGGACACTACACCGGGGAGCTGTTTTTT.

The chain has TRBV4-3 and TRBJ2-1; 16 nucleotides match TRBD2. Germline V CDR1 and CDR2: LGHNA, YSLEER. The ends lost 0 bases at V and 4 bases at J; junction bases unmatched: 6. CDR3 length: 19 amino acids. In DNA, the CDR3 is TGCGCCAGCAGCCAAGATCGAGGGACTAGCGGGAGGGGGTACAATGAGCAGTTCTTC. Translation gives CASSQDRGTSGRGYNEQFF.

The V gene is TRBV5-5, the J gene TRBJ1-6, with 7 bases identical to TRBD1. Germline V lookup: CDR1 SGHKS, CDR2 YYEKEE (reference sequence). The CDR3 loop spans 19 amino acids. The V and J ends lost 1 base and 6 bases, in that order; junction bases with no gene match: 16. The CDR3 bases are TGTGCCAGCAGCTTGTGGCCCCCCCCGACAGGGACTCTTAATTCACCCCTCCACTTT. As protein: CASSLWPPPTGTLNSPLHF.

The chain is built from TRBV29-1 and TRBJ2-7; 8 bases match TRBD1. CDR1 and CDR2 from the germline V gene are SQVTM and ANQGSEA. CDR3 length equals 14 residues. V shed 2 bases, J shed 2 bases, and the junction held 5 bases outside the gene matches. In DNA, the CDR3 is TGCAGCGTTGAATCTGGGGACAGGACCTACGAGCAGTACTTC. This encodes CSVESGDRTYEQYF.

This chain connects TRBV9 to TRBJ2-1; 10 bases map to TRBD2. Per germline, CDR1 SGDLS and CDR2 YYNGEE. V lost 2 bases, J lost 10 bases, and 3 bases stayed unmatched. CDR3 length: 13 residues. This chain's CDR3 is CASSVPGLAEQFF. CDR3 coding DNA: TGTGCCAGCAGCGTCCCGGGACTAGCGGAGCAGTTCTTC.

The V gene is TRBV19, the J gene TRBJ1-2, with TRBD1 matching 7 bases. Germline lookup yields CDR1 LNHDA and CDR2 SQIVND (reference sequence). The CDR3 has 13 amino acids. The J segment lost 8 bases and the V segment lost 2 bases, leaving 5 bases of the junction unmatched. This CDR3 is CASSIKGALGYTF. The DNA for the CDR3 is TGTGCCAGTAGTATAAAGGGGGCGCTGGGCTACACCTTC.

The CDR3 protein is CAWSTGGEAFF. CDR3 nucleotide sequence: TGTGCCTGGAGCACAGGGGGTGAAGCTTTCTTT. The chain links TRBV30 to TRBJ1-1, with 8 bases aligning to TRBD1. The CDR3 consists of 11 residues. Germline V gene data show CDR1 as GTSNPN and CDR2 as SVGIG (reference sequence). V lost 3 bases and J lost 7; bases outside the gene matches: 1.

The V gene is TRBV6-5, the J gene TRBJ1-3; D not resolved. The CDR3 totals 15 residues. Germline-derived CDR1 and CDR2 are MNHEY and SVGAGI. V shed 1 base and J shed 3 bases, with 10 bases lying between them. CDR3 region: CASSYFQRLGNTIYF. CDR3 bases: TGTGCCAGCAGTTACTTTCAGAGGCTTGGAAACACCATATATTTT.

Here the CDR3 reads CASSRSPGRYEQFF. The CDR3 region has the DNA TGTGCCAGCAGCCGCTCCCCGGGTAGGTATGAGCAGTTCTTC. The V gene is TRBV13, the J gene TRBJ2-1; the D is unclear. The germline V and J ends were trimmed by 5 bases and 8 bases, with 16 bases remaining between them. The CDR3 contains 14 residues. CDR1 and CDR2 (germline): PRHDT, FYEKMQ (reference sequence).

There are a few counts of this clone. The V and J genes are TRBV19 and TRBJ2-3; D is unclear. The V gene's germline CDR1 is LNHDA and CDR2 SQIVND (reference sequence). The CDR3 spans 15 residues. V lost 7 bases, J lost 0 bases, and 14 bases lay in between. CDR3 amino acids: CASTSRPRSTDTQYF. The CDR3, as DNA: TGTGCCAGTACCTCAAGGCCCAGGAGCACAGATACGCAGTATTTT.

The CDR3 sequence: CASRDGTASYEQYF. CDR3 in DNA: TGTGCCAGCAGGGACGGGACAGCGTCCTACGAGCAGTACTTC. V gene TRBV2 combines with J gene TRBJ2-7; 7 positions match TRBD1. V shed 6 bases and J 1 base; nucleotides not matched to a gene: 6. CDR3 size: 14 residues. Germline V CDR1 and CDR2: SNHLY, FYNNEI. The complete variable domain, with remaining parts taken from reference TRBV2 and TRBJ2-7, reads EPEVTQTPSHQVTQMGQEVILRCVPISNHLYFYWYRQILGQKVEFLVSFYNNEISEKSEIFDDQFSVERPDGSNFTLKIRSTKLEDSAMYFCASRDGTASYEQYFGPGTRLTVT.

This clone was detected only a few times. This chain links TRBV27 with TRBJ2-7, with 7 bases matching TRBD2. The CDR3 loop spans 15 amino acids. CDR1 is MNHEY and CDR2 is SMNVEV in the germline V gene (reference sequence). With 6 bases clipped from V and 3 bases from J, the junction kept 11 bases outside the gene matches. In DNA, the CDR3 is TGTGCCAGCAGAAGCTTGGCGGGAGTTCTCTACGAGCAGTACTTC. It yields the protein CASRSLAGVLYEQYF.